These 23 T cell receptor beta chains share one sample of origin, sequenced in a study of T cell clonality in common variable immunodeficiency. Clones were read by immunoSEQ multiplex PCR, and TCRdb kept only the in-frame ones, dropping some. The sample counts approximately 30,000 clones, none seen once; the ten largest own 6% to 8%. Antigens of these TCRs are unknown. Study observations and caveats: Fewer deletions and N-nucleotide insertions were reportedly seen in common variable immunodeficiency TCR beta sequences.

Sample: peripheral blood mononuclear cells. The receptors shown here come from a human donor with common variable immunodeficiency.

This clone came up many times. The CDR3 end falls 3 residues outside the read, so it is completed with the germline J gene. The rearrangement joins TRBV7-2 to TRBJ1-5; no definite D call. This CDR3 has 15 amino acids. With 0 bases removed from V and 0 bases from J, the gap between germline ends came to 6 bases. The V gene's germline CDR1 is SGHTA and CDR2 FQGNSA. The DNA read from the CDR3 is TGTGCCAGCAGCTTAGCCAGAGATAGCAATCAGCCC. This sequence encodes CASSLARDSNQP. The full-length CDR3 reads as CASSLARDSNQPQHF.

This clone showed up just a few times. The part of the CDR3 DNA that was read is TGTGCCAGTATTGACAGGAACACCGGGGAG. It encodes CASIDRNTGE. The whole CDR3 region reads CASIDRNTGELFF. This sequence joins TRBV19 and TRBJ2-2; perhaps TRBD1 as D (5 bases). The CDR3 goes on 3 residues after the read ends, and that part is filled in from the germline J gene. The ends were cut back, 7 bases at V and 1 base at J, with 7 bases in the middle. Germline V gives CDR1 LNHDA, CDR2 SQIVND (reference sequence). The CDR3 spans 13 residues.

This clone came up many times. The part of the CDR3 DNA that was read is TGTGCCAGCAGCGAGGGACTTACGAACACCGGGGAG. This sequence encodes CASSEGLTNTGE. The CDR3 reads in full as CASSEGLTNTGELFF. The chain is built from TRBV7-7 and TRBJ2-2, with D possibly being TRBD2 (6 bases). The read terminates 3 residues before the CDR3 end, so the remaining end is supplied by the germline J gene. Trimming shortened V by 5 bases and J by 0 bases, and 10 bases separated the two germline ends. Germline V gene sequence: CDR1 SSHAT, CDR2 FNYEAQ (reference sequence). This CDR3 is 15 amino acids long.

For this clone: The read ends 3 residues before the CDR3 terminus; that terminus is restored from the germline J gene. The V gene is TRBV30, the J gene TRBJ2-3; D is ambiguous. The germline V gene has CDR1 GTSNPN and CDR2 SVGIG (reference sequence). This CDR3 contains 11 residues. Deletions cut 6 bases from V and 0 bases from J, with 4 bases between. The CDR3 is CACTSTDTQYF. The DNA read from the CDR3 is TGTGCCTGTACTAGCACAGATACG.

Many counts were recorded for this clone. The CDR3 goes on 3 residues after the read ends, and that part is filled in from the germline J gene. The chain carries TRBV28 and TRBJ2-2, with D maybe TRBD2 (5 bases). V dropped 2 bases and J dropped 8 bases, with 9 bases sitting between them. Looked up from germline, CDR1 is MDHEN and CDR2 is SYDVKM. The CDR3 contains 13 residues. This chain's CDR3 is CASSLIAPGELFF. Incomplete CDR3 DNA: TGTGCCAGCAGTTTAATAGCGCCAGGGGAG.

This clone was observed at least ten times. The CDR3 extends 3 residues past the end of the read, so its final part is completed from the germline J gene. The V call is TRBV6-2 or TRBV6-3, the J call TRBJ1-2, with D uncertain. V was trimmed by 5 bases and J by 1 base, leaving 14 bases between them. The CDR3 consists of 15 residues. The germline V gene encodes CDR1 MNHEY and CDR2 SVGEGT. The CDR3 spells CASSDLGRSNYGYTF. The sequenced part of the CDR3 DNA is TGTGCCAGCAGTGACCTGGGCCGGAGTAACTATGGC.

This clone has just a few counts. The CDR3 sequence: CASSARASGQNEQFF. The CDR3 DNA, read in part, is TGTGCCAGCAGCGCTCGGGCTAGCGGGCAAAATGAG. V and J are TRBV7-3 and TRBJ2-1, with 8 bases lining up with TRBD2. The read falls 3 residues short of the CDR3 end, and the missing part is taken from the germline J gene. The CDR3 has 15 residues. J lost 7 bases, V lost 5 bases, and 10 bases had no gene match. Germline CDR1 reads SGHTA; CDR2 reads FQGTGA.

There are a few counts of this clone. The sequence runs out 3 residues before the end of the CDR3; the remainder is reconstructed from the germline J gene. J is TRBJ2-5 and V is TRBV19, with D possibly TRBD1 on 7 matching bases. The CDR3 extends over 20 amino acids. The V end lost 2 bases, the J end lost 6 bases, and 31 bases lay between the germline ends. Germline CDR1 and CDR2: LNHDA and SQIVND (reference sequence). The CDR3 bases that were read are TGTGCCAGTAGTATAAATTCGAGACAGGGCGGGATTGTGAGCAATAAGACC. Its protein product is CASSINSRQGGIVSNKT. The entire CDR3 reads CASSINSRQGGIVSNKTQYF.

A few counts support this clone. The read ends 3 residues before the CDR3 terminus; that terminus is restored from the germline J gene. The V gene is TRBV7-3, the J gene TRBJ2-6; 13 positions agree with TRBD2. CDR1 and CDR2 from the germline V gene are SGHTA and FQGTGA. After removal of 7 bases from V and 4 bases from J, the junction contained 7 bases not matched to a gene. The CDR3 has 17 amino acids. Partial CDR3 DNA: TGTGCCAGCACCCGGACTAGCGGGAGTGGGGGGGCCAACGTC. Protein product: CASTRTSGSGGANV. The entire CDR3 protein is CASTRTSGSGGANVLTF.

CDR3 DNA, as far as it was read: TGCAGTGCTAGACCTTTCCACAATGAG. Translating it yields CSARPFHNE. The whole CDR3 sequence is CSARPFHNEQFF. The V and J genes are TRBV20-1 and TRBJ2-1; D unclear. Coverage ceases 3 residues before the CDR3 finishes, and the germline J gene fills in the end. The V end lost 2 bases, the J end lost 5 bases, and 7 bases lay between the germline ends. This CDR3 is 12 amino acids long. The germline V gene encodes CDR1 DFQATT and CDR2 SNEGSKA (reference sequence).

This clone was found a few times. The sequenced fragment ends 3 residues before the CDR3 boundary, so the rest is inferred from the germline J gene. V and J are TRBV30 and TRBJ1-1; no definite D call. V was trimmed by 2 bases and J by 4 bases, leaving 17 bases between them. The CDR3 is made up of 15 amino acids. CDR1 GTSNPN and CDR2 SVGIG come from the germline V gene (reference sequence). CDR3 amino acids: CAWSWKGGPFTEAFF. Incomplete CDR3 DNA: TGTGCCTGGAGTTGGAAGGGCGGGCCGTTCACTGAA.

This clone was seen only a few times. The read terminates 3 residues ahead of where the CDR3 ends, so the germline J gene completes it. The rearrangement uses TRBV7-9 and TRBJ1-4, with a weak D call TRBD1 (5 bases). The germline V gene has CDR1 SEHNR and CDR2 FQNEAQ (reference sequence). V was trimmed by 0 bases and J by 5 bases, leaving 10 bases between them. The CDR3 contains 15 residues. The CDR3 loop is CASSLAWQGNEKLFF. Incomplete CDR3 DNA: TGTGCCAGCAGCTTAGCGTGGCAGGGCAATGAAAAA.

The table lists this clone with many counts. The read comes to an end 3 residues before the CDR3 does, leaving the germline J gene to fill in the end. The chain combines TRBV29-1 with TRBJ2-7; 11 bases line up with TRBD2. V shed 7 bases and J 5 bases; nucleotides not matched to a gene: 10. The germline gives CDR1 SQVTM, CDR2 ANQGSEA. The CDR3 covers 14 residues. The CDR3 region is CSAAGTSGNDEQYF. CDR3 bases read: TGCAGCGCCGCCGGGACTAGCGGTAACGACGAG.

This clone was detected ten times or more. The read finishes 3 residues shy of the CDR3 end, and the germline J gene is used to complete it. The chain combines TRBV20-1 with TRBJ2-1; 9 bases match TRBD2. CDR3 length: 14 residues. Per germline, CDR1 DFQATT and CDR2 SNEGSKA (reference sequence). V shed 6 bases, J shed 5 bases, and the junction held 8 bases outside the gene matches. CDR3 amino acids: CSAPFSGSDNEQFF. The part of the CDR3 DNA that was read is TGCAGTGCGCCCTTTAGCGGGAGTGACAATGAG.

This clone was counted many times. The DNA read from the CDR3 is TGTGCCAGCAGCCAAGATCTAGCTAGCGGGAGGACCAATGAG. This gives the protein CASSQDLASGRTNE. The whole CDR3 reads CASSQDLASGRTNEQFF. The chain joins TRBV3-1 (or the pseudogene TRBV3-2) to TRBJ2-1, with 11 bases fitting TRBD2. Read data end 3 residues before the CDR3 end; the end is taken from the germline J gene. V was pared by 0 bases and J by 6 bases, with 7 bases of the junction left unmatched. From germline, CDR1 is LGHDT and CDR2 YNNKEL (reference sequence). The CDR3 runs to 17 residues.

This clone came up many times. The sequenced part of the CDR3 DNA is TGTGCCAGTAGTATAGATGGGACTAGCGGGAGTCCCCACGAG. Amino acid sequence: CASSIDGTSGSPHE. In full, the CDR3 is CASSIDGTSGSPHEQYF. The rearrangement links TRBV19 to TRBJ2-7, with TRBD2 identical over 14 bases. The CDR3 end lies 3 residues beyond the end of the read and is filled in from the germline J gene. Looked up from germline, CDR1 is LNHDA and CDR2 is SQIVND (reference sequence). This CDR3 contains 17 residues. Losses at the gene ends were 0 bases for V and 5 bases for J; bases not matched to a gene: 6.

A few counts support this clone. The read gets to within 3 residues of the CDR3 end, and the germline J gene fills in the rest. The chain employs TRBV7-3 and TRBJ2-1; D might be TRBD2 (6 bases). Germline CDR1 is SGHTA and CDR2 is FQGTGA. This CDR3 is 14 amino acids long. V lost 5 bases and J 2 bases, leaving 10 bases between the germline ends. The part of the CDR3 DNA that was read is TGTGCCAGCAGCCGTAGCGGTGCCTACAATGAG. It translates to CASSRSGAYNE. The full CDR3 is CASSRSGAYNEQFF.

This clone was found many times. Coverage ceases 3 residues before the CDR3 finishes, and the germline J gene fills in the end. The chain couples TRBV20-1 to TRBJ1-2; D may be TRBD1 (6 bases). Germline CDR1 DFQATT, CDR2 SNEGSKA (reference sequence). The CDR3 is 14 residues long. CDR3: CSARVYQGPEGYTF. CDR3 DNA, as far as it was read: TGCAGTGCTAGAGTATATCAGGGGCCGGAAGGC.

This clone has at least ten counts. The sequence runs out 3 residues before the end of the CDR3; the remainder is reconstructed from the germline J gene. The chain has TRBV19 and TRBJ2-5; 12 nucleotides agree with TRBD1. Germline V lookup: CDR1 LNHDA, CDR2 SQIVND (reference sequence). The CDR3 has 17 amino acids. Trimming took 6 bases from V and 5 from J; bases not matched to a gene: 13. The CDR3 here is CASRGQGATWLTETQYF. Incomplete CDR3 DNA: TGTGCCAGTAGGGGACAGGGGGCTACTTGGTTAACGGAGACC.

About this clone: The observed sequence ends 3 residues before the CDR3 terminus, with the missing tail filled in from the germline J gene. The chain has TRBV7-2 and TRBJ2-1; unclear D gene. This CDR3 has 13 amino acids. From germline, CDR1 is SGHTA and CDR2 FQGNSA. Trimming took off 1 base at V and 5 bases at J, with 6 bases between the two ends. CDR3 bases read: TGTGCCAGCAGCTTAGGACTCAACAATGAG. Encoded protein: CASSLGLNNE. The whole CDR3 sequence reads CASSLGLNNEQFF.

This clone was seen many times. The sequence runs out 3 residues before the end of the CDR3; the remainder is reconstructed from the germline J gene. The genes are TRBV7-6 and TRBJ2-7, with D possibly TRBD1 on 7 matching bases. CDR1 is SGHVS, CDR2 FNYEAQ, per germline. CDR3 size: 14 residues. V lost 4 bases, J lost 4 bases, and 14 bases lay in between. The sequenced CDR3 bases are TGTGCCAGCAGCTCCCAGGGGGGAGTTTACGAG. It codes for CASSSQGGVYE. The CDR3 in its entirety is CASSSQGGVYEQYF.

This clone was recorded many times. Coverage ceases 3 residues before the CDR3 finishes, and the germline J gene fills in the end. V is TRBV12-3 or TRBV12-4 and J is TRBJ2-3; D is possibly TRBD2 (6 bases). The CDR3 runs 15 residues. V shed 4 bases and J shed 0 bases, with 11 bases lying between them. The covered CDR3 bases are TGTGCCAGCAGTTCGGAGGGGTCGAGCACAGATACG. Amino acids: CASSSEGSSTDT. The entire CDR3 sequence reads CASSSEGSSTDTQYF.

This clone was detected a few times. The read is 3 residues too short to cover the CDR3 end, so that end is filled in from the germline J gene. The chain has TRBV20-1 and TRBJ2-7, with 7 bases fitting TRBD2. The CDR3 covers 15 residues. Germline trimming cut 6 bases from V and 4 bases from J; bases unmatched to any gene: 15. Germline CDR1 DFQATT, CDR2 SNEGSKA (reference sequence). Incomplete CDR3 DNA: TGCAGTGCCCCAGGTCGGGCGGGAGTTAGATACGAG. It codes for CSAPGRAGVRYE. The whole CDR3 sequence reads CSAPGRAGVRYEQYF.